This T cell receptor (beta chain) was sequenced for a study of blood T cell dynamics during melanoma immunotherapy. Study results and limitations: Unlike progressors, later disease-control patients had W3 repertoires gaining clonality or diversity.

DNA loading was fixed at about 360 ng for all bulk PBMC samples. The assay was immunoSEQ multiplex PCR, and TCRdb's table has in-frame clones only and misses some. In the table there are several thousand clones, around 85% of which are singletons. Time point noted: week 3, after first cycle of checkpoint inhibitor. Blood was drawn before treatment and at week 3 after checkpoint blockade. At 12 weeks after first infusion, RECIST 1.1 defined response for most patients. The V gene's germline CDR1 is LNHDA and CDR2 SQIVND (reference sequence). This CDR3 contains 16 residues. J lost 3 bases, V lost 6 bases, and 13 bases had no gene match. On this clone: The antigen remains undetermined.

The sequence came from a human donor with melanoma. The specimen comprised blood, sampled from a patient treated with checkpoint blockade. The gene calls are TRBV19 and TRBJ1-1; TRBD1 matches 7 bases. The CDR3 loop is CASRLSMTGLYTEAFF. The CDR3 region has the DNA TGTGCCAGTAGGTTAAGTATGACAGGGTTGTACACTGAAGCTTTCTTT.